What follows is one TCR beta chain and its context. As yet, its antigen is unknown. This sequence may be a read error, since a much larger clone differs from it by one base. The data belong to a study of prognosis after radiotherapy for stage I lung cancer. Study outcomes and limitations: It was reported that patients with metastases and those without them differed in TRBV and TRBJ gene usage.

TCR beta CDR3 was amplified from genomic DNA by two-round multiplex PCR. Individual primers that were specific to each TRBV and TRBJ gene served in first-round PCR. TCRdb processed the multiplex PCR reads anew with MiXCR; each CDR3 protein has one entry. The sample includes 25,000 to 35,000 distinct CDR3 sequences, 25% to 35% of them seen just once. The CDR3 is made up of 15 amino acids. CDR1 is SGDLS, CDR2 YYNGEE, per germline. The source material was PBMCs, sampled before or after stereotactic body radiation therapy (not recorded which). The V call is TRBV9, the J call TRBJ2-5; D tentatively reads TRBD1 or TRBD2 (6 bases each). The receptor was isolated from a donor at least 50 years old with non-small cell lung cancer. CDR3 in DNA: TGTACCAGCAGCGTACTGGGGGGCGGACGGGAGACCCAGTACTTC. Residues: CTSSVLGGGRETQYF.